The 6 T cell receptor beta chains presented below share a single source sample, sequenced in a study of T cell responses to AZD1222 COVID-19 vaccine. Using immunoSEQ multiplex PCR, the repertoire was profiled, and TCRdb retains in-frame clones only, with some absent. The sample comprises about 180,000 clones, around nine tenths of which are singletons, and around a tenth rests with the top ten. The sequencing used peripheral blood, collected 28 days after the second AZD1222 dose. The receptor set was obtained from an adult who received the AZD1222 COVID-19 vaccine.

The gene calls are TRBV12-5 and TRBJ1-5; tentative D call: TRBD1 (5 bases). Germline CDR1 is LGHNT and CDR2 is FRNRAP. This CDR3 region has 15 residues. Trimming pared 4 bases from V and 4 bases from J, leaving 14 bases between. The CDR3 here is CASGSWGGSNQPQHF. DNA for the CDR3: TGTGCTAGTGGTTCTTGGGGGGGGTCTAATCAGCCCCAGCATTTT.

The CDR3 DNA follows: TGTGCCAGCAGCCTGGACAGGTGGGCTCCCGGCTACACCTTC. Translation: CASSLDRWAPGYTF. V usage is TRBV5-4 and J usage is TRBJ1-2; 7 nucleotides agree with TRBD1. This CDR3 spans 14 amino acids. J gave up 8 bases and V 4 bases, and 11 bases lay outside the gene matches. Germline loops: CDR1 SGHNT, CDR2 YYREEE (reference sequence).

The CDR3 spells CASSLATGAIYGYTF. The CDR3 coding sequence is TGTGCCAGCAGCTTAGCGACAGGGGCGATTTATGGCTACACCTTC. The genes are TRBV7-2 and TRBJ1-2; 8 bases map to TRBD1. Trimming at V came to 0 bases and at J to 5 bases, leaving 5 bases not matched to a gene. Germline CDR1 and CDR2: SGHTA and FQGNSA. The CDR3 extends over 15 amino acids.

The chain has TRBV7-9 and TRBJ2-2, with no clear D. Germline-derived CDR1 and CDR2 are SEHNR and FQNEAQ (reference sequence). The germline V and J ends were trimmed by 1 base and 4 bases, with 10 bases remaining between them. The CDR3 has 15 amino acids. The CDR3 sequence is CASSLVPRLTGELFF. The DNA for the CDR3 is TGTGCCAGCAGCTTAGTCCCGAGGCTCACCGGGGAGCTGTTTTTT.

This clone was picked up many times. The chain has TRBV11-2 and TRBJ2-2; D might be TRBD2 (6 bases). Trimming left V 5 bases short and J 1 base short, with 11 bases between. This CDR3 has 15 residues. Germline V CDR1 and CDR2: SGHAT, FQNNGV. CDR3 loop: CASSPLAQNTGELFF. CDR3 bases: TGTGCCAGCAGCCCCCTAGCGCAGAACACCGGGGAGCTGTTTTTT.

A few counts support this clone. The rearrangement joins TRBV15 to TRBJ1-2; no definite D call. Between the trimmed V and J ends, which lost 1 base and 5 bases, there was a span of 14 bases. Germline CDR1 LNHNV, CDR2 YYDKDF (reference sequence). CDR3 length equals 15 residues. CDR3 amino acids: CATSRAGRLGYGYTF. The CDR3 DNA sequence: TGTGCCACCAGCAGAGCTGGCAGGCTAGGGTATGGCTACACCTTC.